Listed below are T cell receptor beta chains from one sample, sequenced in a study of regulatory T cells in long-lasting Graves disease. MiXCR, run by TCRdb on the multiplex PCR reads, gives a single entry per CDR3 protein. The sample carries approximately 500,000 distinct CDR3 sequences, about a fifth recorded once. The input for sequencing was peripheral blood mononuclear cells (PBMCs), taken when the disease was refractory, from a patient treated with antithyroid drugs. These receptors were taken from a female donor with Graves disease. CDR3s include the opening cysteine and the closing phenylalanine or tryptophan. A D gene is named only where the DNA matches it firmly. Expanded clones get a size class; other rows say once, few or many, or leave the size out.

cdr3_nt cdr3_aa j_call v_call clone_size d_call
TGCGCCAGCAGCCAAGTTACACCTCGAACTGAAGCTTTCTTT CASSQVTPRTEAFF TRBJ1-1 TRBV4-1 many NA
TGTGCCAGCAGCCCGAGGGGGAGCACGAACACCGGGGAGCTGTTTTTT CASSPRGSTNTGELFF TRBJ2-2 TRBV7-9 few NA
TGTGCCAGCAGCTTGAGGGACAGGGCCCAATTACTAGCGGGAGATCGAAAGACCCAGTACTTC CASSLRDRAQLLAGDRKTQYF TRBJ2-5 TRBV7-6 few TRBD2
TGCAGTGCTAGAGGTCAGATGAACACTGAAGCTTTCTTT CSARGQMNTEAFF TRBJ1-1 TRBV20-1 many NA
TGTGCCACCAGTGGTTTGGGACAGGGGGCGTCCGGGGAGCTGTTTTTT CATSGLGQGASGELFF TRBJ2-2 TRBV24-1 few TRBD1
TGTGCCAGCAGCTTAGGACTAGCGGGAGTCTCTGTCGAGACCTACGAGCAGTACTTC CASSLGLAGVSVETYEQYF TRBJ2-7 TRBV7-6 NA TRBD2
TGCGCCAGCAGCTTCCCCACTCCTAGCCCAGGCAATGAGCAGTTCTTC CASSFPTPSPGNEQFF TRBJ2-1 TRBV5-1 few NA
TGTGCCAGCAGTTCTCACAGGGATGGCTATGGCTACACCTTC CASSSHRDGYGYTF TRBJ1-2 TRBV6-9 many NA
TGTGCCAGCAGACCCGGACAGGGGAAAGCTTTCTTT CASRPGQGKAFF TRBJ1-1 TRBV28 many TRBD1
TGTGCCAGCAGCTACAGGGCCAGCTCCTACGAGCAGTACTTC CASSYRASSYEQYF TRBJ2-7 TRBV27 many NA
TGTGCCAGCAGCCTACAGGGCGGGGGGATAACAGATACGCAGTATTTT CASSLQGGGITDTQYF TRBJ2-3 TRBV7-8 NA TRBD2
TGTGCCAGCAGACCCGGGGCCATCTATAATTCACCCCTCCACTTT CASRPGAIYNSPLHF TRBJ1-6 TRBV27 NA NA
TGTGCCAGCAGCCCTACAGCTAACTATGGCTACACCTTC CASSPTANYGYTF TRBJ1-2 TRBV5-1 many NA
TGCAGCTGGGGGTTTAGCGACCAAGAGACCCAGTACTTC CSWGFSDQETQYF TRBJ2-5 TRBV29-1 many NA
TGTGCCAGCAGTTTAGACCGGGGTAACACAGATACGCAGTATTTT CASSLDRGNTDTQYF TRBJ2-3 TRBV28 few NA
TGTGCCAGCAGCCCGGACAGGGATAATCAGCCCCAGCATTTT CASSPDRDNQPQHF TRBJ1-5 TRBV12-3/TRBV12-4 many TRBD1
TGTGCCAGCAGTTTGACAGGGGGGACAAGTGAAGCTTTCTTT CASSLTGGTSEAFF TRBJ1-1 TRBV28 many TRBD1
TGTGCCAGCAGCACACAGGGGTTAGGTCAGCCCCAGCATTTT CASSTQGLGQPQHF TRBJ1-5 TRBV6-1 few TRBD1
TGTGCCAGCAGTTACACCCTTCGAGAGAACACCGGGGAGCTGTTTTTT CASSYTLRENTGELFF TRBJ2-2 TRBV6-5 NA NA
TGTGCCAGCAGTTACTTGGGACTAGCCGATGAGCAGTTCTTC CASSYLGLADEQFF TRBJ2-1 TRBV6-2/TRBV6-3 few TRBD2
TGCGCCAGCAGCCGCGACTCCAACTCCTACGAGCAGTACTTC CASSRDSNSYEQYF TRBJ2-7 TRBV5-1 NA NA
TGTGCCAGCAGTTACACTTGGGGGACAGGGGATGAAAAACTGTTTTTT CASSYTWGTGDEKLFF TRBJ1-4 TRBV6-2/TRBV6-3 many TRBD1
TGTGCCAGTAGTATAATAGGAGGGGAAGAGCAGTACTTC CASSIIGGEEQYF TRBJ2-7 TRBV19 NA NA
TGCAGTGCTAGATGGGTGGGTGGTCCAGCTTTCTTT CSARWVGGPAFF TRBJ1-1 TRBV20-1 many NA
TGTGCCAGCAGCCCTACGACGAGGGAACATAACTATGGCTACACCTTC CASSPTTREHNYGYTF TRBJ1-2 TRBV7-9 NA NA
TGTGCCAGCAAGGGAGCTAATTCACCCCTCCACTTT CASKGANSPLHF TRBJ1-6 TRBV28 many NA
TGTGCCAGCAGCTTGGCCGGGGACATTCAGTACTTC CASSLAGDIQYF TRBJ2-4 TRBV5-5 NA NA
TGTGCCAGTAGTACCCAGGCAGGAGAATACTATGGCTACACCTTC CASSTQAGEYYGYTF TRBJ1-2 TRBV19 few NA
TGTGCCAGCAGCCAAGGGGGCGGCCGGAATTCACCCCTCCACTTT CASSQGGGRNSPLHF TRBJ1-6 TRBV3-1 NA NA
TGTGCCAGCAGTTCCCATCGGGGGAGCGGGGCATACGAGCAGTACTTC CASSSHRGSGAYEQYF TRBJ2-7 TRBV12-3/TRBV12-4 many TRBD2
TGTGCCAGCAGCTTACGGTTTAATCAGCCCCAGCATTTT CASSLRFNQPQHF TRBJ1-5 TRBV5-5 NA NA
TGCGCCAGCACCCTCACCCCCGCGACAAGTCAGCCCCAGCATTTT CASTLTPATSQPQHF TRBJ1-5 TRBV4-1 few NA
TGTGCCAGTAGTCCCTACCCCACTGGATACCAGCCCCAGCATTTT CASSPYPTGYQPQHF TRBJ1-5 TRBV19 few NA
TGTGCCAGCAGTTACGTGGGGAGAGGGGACACTGAAGCTTTCTTT CASSYVGRGDTEAFF TRBJ1-1 TRBV6-2/TRBV6-3 many NA
TGTGCCAGCACTCTCGGGGGGGCCCGCTCCTACGAGCAGTACTTC CASTLGGARSYEQYF TRBJ2-7 TRBV28 many TRBD2
TGTGCCAGCAGCTTAGCGGGGGGGGGTCCCCAAGAGACCCAGTACTTC CASSLAGGGPQETQYF TRBJ2-5 TRBV7-9 NA TRBD2
TGTGCCTGGAGCTCAGAAACTGAAGCTTTCTTT CAWSSETEAFF TRBJ1-1 TRBV30 many NA
TGTGCCAGCAGTGCTTCTAGCGGGCCCACTTACTACGAGCAGTACTTC CASSASSGPTYYEQYF TRBJ2-7 TRBV12-3/TRBV12-4 many TRBD2
TGTGCCAGCAGTGAAGGGACAGAGAGTTATAATTCACCCCTCCACTTT CASSEGTESYNSPLHF TRBJ1-6 TRBV6-2/TRBV6-3 many TRBD1
TGTGCCAGCAGCCTCTATGAGGGGGGTGAAGCTTTCTTT CASSLYEGGEAFF TRBJ1-1 TRBV14 NA NA
TGCGCCAGCAGCCCCAGGACAGGCCGGTACCAAGAGACCCAGTACTTC CASSPRTGRYQETQYF TRBJ2-5 TRBV5-1 NA TRBD1
TGTGCCAGCAGTCCTCTTAGTCCGGGCAATCAGCCCCAGCATTTT CASSPLSPGNQPQHF TRBJ1-5 TRBV12-3/TRBV12-4 few NA
TGCAGTGCTATGAGAGGGGGAAAAGGAAACACCATATATTTT CSAMRGGKGNTIYF TRBJ1-3 TRBV20-1 NA NA
TGTGCCAGCAGCCCCCCCGGGAGTATGAATACGCAGCATTTT CASSPPGSMNTQHF TRBJ1-5 TRBV3-1 NA NA
TGTGCCAGCAGTTTAAACAGGGCCTATGGCTACACCTTC CASSLNRAYGYTF TRBJ1-2 TRBV28 many NA
TGTGCCCGCAGTTCACTGAACACCGGGGAGCTGTTTTTT CARSSLNTGELFF TRBJ2-2 TRBV28 NA NA
TGTGCCAGCAGTGAAGACCATCTGGACACTGAAGCTTTCTTT CASSEDHLDTEAFF TRBJ1-1 TRBV2 many NA
TGTGCCAGCAGCTTAGAACAGGGGCATTCGAATAATTCACCCCTCCACTTT CASSLEQGHSNNSPLHF TRBJ1-6 TRBV7-8 NA TRBD1
TGTGCCAGCGCCCCGAGGGGGAACACTGAAGCTTTCTTT CASAPRGNTEAFF TRBJ1-1 TRBV7-9 NA NA
TGTGCCAGCAGTTATCATCCCACAGGGAAGGGAAATGAAAAACTGTTTTTT CASSYHPTGKGNEKLFF TRBJ1-4 TRBV6-5 NA NA
TGTGCCAGTAGTATAGGTGTACGGCGGGCGCTGAACACCGGGGAGCTGTTTTTT CASSIGVRRALNTGELFF TRBJ2-2 TRBV19 NA NA
TGTGCCAGCTCACCACCGGACGGACAGCACGCCCTCTATGGCTACACCTTC CASSPPDGQHALYGYTF TRBJ1-2 TRBV18 NA NA
TGTGCCTCCCACCGACAGGGTGATCTAACTAATGAAAAACTGTTTTTT CASHRQGDLTNEKLFF TRBJ1-4 TRBV28 many TRBD1